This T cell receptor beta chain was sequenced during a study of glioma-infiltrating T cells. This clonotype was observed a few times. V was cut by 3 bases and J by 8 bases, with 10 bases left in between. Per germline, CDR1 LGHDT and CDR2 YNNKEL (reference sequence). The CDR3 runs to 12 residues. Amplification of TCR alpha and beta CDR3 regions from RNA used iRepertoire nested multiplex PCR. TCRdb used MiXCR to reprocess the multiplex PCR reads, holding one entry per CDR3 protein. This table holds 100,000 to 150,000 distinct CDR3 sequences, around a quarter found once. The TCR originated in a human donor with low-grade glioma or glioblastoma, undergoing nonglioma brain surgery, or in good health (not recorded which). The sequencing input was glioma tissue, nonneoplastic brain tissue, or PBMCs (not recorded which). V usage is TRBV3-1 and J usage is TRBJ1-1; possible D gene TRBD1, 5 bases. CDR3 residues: CASSQAGPEAFF. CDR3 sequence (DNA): TGTGCCAGCAGCCAGGCGGGACCCGAAGCTTTCTTT.